The subject of this entry is one T cell receptor beta chain. The antigen remains undetermined. This sample was included in a study of a mutant IDH1 vaccine in newly diagnosed glioma. On the study more broadly: Earlier treatment was radiotherapy, temozolomide, or both, with most getting both.

The CDR3 loop spans 14 amino acids. Trimming removed 10 bases from V and 0 bases from J, with 12 bases in between. In germline, CDR1 is LNHDA, CDR2 SQIVND (reference sequence). The assay was immunoSEQ multiplex PCR, and TCRdb's table has in-frame clones only and misses some. Of roughly 38,000 clones in the sample, 82% were seen once. The time point here: week 47, end of study. In the vaccine, a single dose held 300 ug of the mutant IDH1 20-mer peptide, along with topical imiquimod. The donors had new WHO grade 3 or 4 astrocytomas; these were IDH1-mutant and ATRX-lost. The specimen was PBMCs, collected from a glioma patient whose treatment included an IDH1 peptide vaccine. This chain joins TRBV19 and TRBJ2-2; the D is unclear. This TCR derives from a man aged 18 to 30 with glioma. Some clones in this sample may be carry-over from other donors' samples. CDR3 sequence: CATKPPPNTGELFF. In DNA form, the CDR3 reads TGTGCCACCAAACCCCCTCCGAACACCGGGGAGCTGTTTTTT.